A single sample gave rise to the 29 T cell receptor beta chains below, sequenced in a study of blood T cells in healthy people across ages. A second about 7 to 11 cycle PCR used barcoded and J-beta primers. TCRdb independently ran MiXCR on the 5' RACE reads; one entry per CDR3 protein. The sample has roughly 800,000 distinct CDR3 sequences, more than 45% seen once. Material: blood. The receptors here all came from a man between 25 and 39 years old in good health.

This clonotype was counted only a few times. The gene calls are TRBV21-1 and TRBJ2-7; TRBD1, the table's D call, was not compared with the DNA. TRBV21-1 is given as a pseudogene. This CDR3 is built from 13 residues. The chain's CDR3 is CASTYPPTYEQYF. CDR3 DNA sequence: TGTGCCAGCACCTATCCCCCTACCTACGAGCAGTACTTC.

The chain uses TRBV10-3 and TRBJ2-7; 7 nucleotides match TRBD1. Germline CDR1 is ENHRY and CDR2 is SYGVKD. The CDR3 has 15 amino acids. Unmatched junction bases numbered 14, after V lost 10 bases and J lost 2 bases. For the CDR3, the DNA is TGTGCCACCACGGGTAACAGGGGTGTCGCCTACGAGCAGTACTTC. Translation gives CATTGNRGVAYEQYF.

The chain is built from TRBV7-3 and TRBJ2-5; D may be TRBD1 (6 bases). The CDR3 covers 15 residues. Trimming took off 2 bases at V and 0 bases at J, with 10 bases between the two ends. In germline, CDR1 is SGHTA, CDR2 FQGTGA. As DNA, the CDR3 is TGTGCCAGCAGCTTACAGGGGCTGTACCAAGAGACCCAGTACTTC. It encodes CASSLQGLYQETQYF.

Here the CDR3 reads CASRTGTSSYNEQFF. The CDR3 nucleotides are TGTGCCAGCAGGACCGGGACTAGCTCCTACAATGAGCAGTTCTTC. V usage is TRBV7-2 and J usage is TRBJ2-1; 8 positions match TRBD2. The V segment lost 6 bases and the J segment 0 bases; nucleotides outside the gene matches: 4. The CDR3 runs to 15 residues. Germline V gives CDR1 SGHTA, CDR2 FQGNSA.

The chain uses TRBV6-6 and TRBJ1-5; no firm D call. The V gene's germline CDR1 is MNHNY and CDR2 SVGAGI (reference sequence). Trimming left V 3 bases short and J 5 bases short, with 11 bases between. This CDR3 has 14 amino acids. CDR3 coding DNA: TGTGCCAGCAGTTATACTGGGAGGGATCAGCCCCAGCATTTT. Its protein product is CASSYTGRDQPQHF.

This chain links TRBV3-1 with TRBJ2-5; 7 bases line up with TRBD1. The germline V gene encodes CDR1 LGHDT and CDR2 YNNKEL (reference sequence). The ends lost 1 base at V and 11 bases at J; junction bases unmatched: 13. The CDR3 has 15 residues. This CDR3 is CASSQVREGAGEQYF. The CDR3, as DNA: TGTGCCAGCAGCCAAGTTCGAGAGGGGGCGGGTGAGCAGTACTTC.

The V and J genes are TRBV27 and TRBJ1-2; D unresolved. The CDR3 has 15 amino acids. V was pared by 5 bases and J by 8 bases, with 21 bases between. Germline V lookup: CDR1 MNHEY, CDR2 SMNVEV (reference sequence). For the CDR3, the DNA is TGTGCCAGCAGTCCAGTCATGACCTATTATGGAGGCTACACCTTC. It codes for CASSPVMTYYGGYTF.

This clonotype was counted a single time. The chain recombines TRBV20-1 with TRBJ2-1; possible D gene TRBD2, 6 bases. V was pared by 5 bases and J by 2 bases, with 16 bases between. Germline CDR1 reads DFQATT; CDR2 reads SNEGSKA (reference sequence). This CDR3 is 15 amino acids long. DNA of the CDR3: TGCAGTGCTTACAAAGTGACTAGAGCCTACAATGAGCAGTTCTTC. Amino acid sequence: CSAYKVTRAYNEQFF.

In this sample, this clonotype turned up a few times. This chain links TRBV4-2 with TRBJ2-4, with 9 bases lining up with TRBD1. The CDR3 runs to 17 residues. Looked up from germline, CDR1 is LGHNA and CDR2 is YNFKEQ. V shed 0 bases and J 2 bases; nucleotides not matched to a gene: 5. CDR3 sequence reads: CASSQDGTGTTKNIQYF. The CDR3, as DNA: TGTGCCAGCAGCCAAGATGGGACAGGGACGACCAAAAACATTCAGTACTTC.

The chain combines TRBV6-5 with TRBJ2-7, with D possibly TRBD1 on 7 matching bases. Looked up from germline, CDR1 is MNHEY and CDR2 is SVGAGI. With 4 bases removed from V and 3 bases from J, the gap between germline ends came to 16 bases. The CDR3 is made up of 15 amino acids. The CDR3 nucleotides read TGTGCCAGCAGTTCTGCGGGACAGATATACTACGAGCAGTACTTC. It is translated as CASSSAGQIYYEQYF.

This chain connects TRBV3-1 to TRBJ2-7, with D perhaps matching TRBD2 (6 bases). The germline V and J ends were trimmed by 4 bases and 3 bases, with 13 bases remaining between them. Germline CDR1 reads LGHDT; CDR2 reads YNNKEL (reference sequence). The CDR3 is 14 residues long. Here the CDR3 DNA reads TGTGCCAGCAGCCTCGATTCCGGGGGCTACGAGCAGTACTTC. Amino acid sequence: CASSLDSGGYEQYF.

This clonotype was observed many times. The chain carries TRBV7-9 and TRBJ2-7, with D tentatively TRBD2 (5 bases). Trimming pared 1 base from V and 0 bases from J, leaving 7 bases between. The CDR3 is made up of 14 amino acids. Germline values: CDR1 SEHNR, CDR2 FQNEAQ (reference sequence). CDR3 in amino acids: CASSLVAGSYEQYF. The CDR3 nucleotides are TGTGCCAGCAGCTTAGTCGCGGGCTCCTACGAGCAGTACTTC.

The chain recombines TRBV7-9 with TRBJ2-4; D call uncertain. Per germline, CDR1 SEHNR and CDR2 FQNEAQ (reference sequence). The CDR3 is 14 residues long. The germline V and J ends were trimmed by 3 bases and 1 base, with 7 bases remaining between them. Written as DNA, the CDR3 is TGTGCCAGCAGCTTCTATGCCGCCAAAAACATTCAGTACTTC. Its protein is CASSFYAAKNIQYF. Drawing the rest from reference TRBV7-9 and TRBJ2-4, the complete variable domain is DTGVSQNPRHKITKRGQNVTFRCDPISEHNRLYWYRQTLGQGPEFLTYFQNEAQLEKSRLLSDRFSAERPKGSFSTLEIQRTEQGDSAMYLCASSFYAAKNIQYFGAGTRLSVL.

In this sample, this clonotype turned up a few times. The chain is built from TRBV7-2 and TRBJ2-1, with 7 bases lining up with TRBD2. The junction had 8 bases not matched to a gene; V was cut back by 4 bases and J by 8 bases. CDR1 and CDR2 (germline): SGHTA, FQGNSA. The CDR3 contains 14 residues. CDR3 bases: TGTGCCAGCAGCTCGGCCGGGGGGAGCGATGAGCAGTTCTTC. Translated, it gives CASSSAGGSDEQFF.

The chain employs TRBV5-1 and TRBJ1-6; no definite D call. The CDR3 loop spans 14 amino acids. The V gene's germline CDR1 is SGHRS and CDR2 YFSETQ. Trimming removed 1 base from V and 8 bases from J, with 10 bases in between. CDR3 loop: CASSLSAEDSPLHF. CDR3 DNA: TGCGCCAGCAGCTTGTCGGCAGAGGATTCACCCCTCCACTTT. The full variable domain, completed using reference TRBV5-1 and TRBJ1-6, is KAGVTQTPRYLIKTRGQQVTLSCSPISGHRSVSWYQQTPGQGLQFLFEYFSETQRNKGNFPGRFSGRQFSNSRSEMNVSTLELGDSALYLCASSLSAEDSPLHFGNGTRLTVT.

The chain combines TRBV9 with TRBJ1-2; 7 bases line up with TRBD1. J lost 5 bases, V lost 5 bases, and 6 bases had no gene match. This CDR3 region has 13 residues. CDR1 is SGDLS, CDR2 YYNGEE, per germline. The CDR3 bases are TGTGCCAGCAGTACCACAGGGGATTATGGCTACACCTTC. Translating gives CASSTTGDYGYTF.

The V and J genes are TRBV12-3 or TRBV12-4 and TRBJ2-1; 8 bases fit TRBD2. The DNA end is a closer match to TRBJ2-7, so the J assignment may be wrong. The CDR3 has 15 residues. The CDR3: CASRVSGSSYNEQYF. The CDR3 region has the DNA TGTGCCAGCAGGGTCAGCGGGAGCTCCTACAATGAGCAGTACTTC.

This clonotype was seen more than once but under ten times. The rearrangement joins TRBV7-2 to TRBJ1-5; 7 bases fit TRBD1. CDR3 length: 15 residues. Germline values: CDR1 SGHTA, CDR2 FQGNSA. The V segment lost 5 bases and the J segment 3 bases; nucleotides outside the gene matches: 7. The CDR3 is CASSQQGGFNQPQHF. The CDR3 DNA reads as TGTGCCAGCAGCCAGCAGGGGGGGTTCAATCAGCCCCAGCATTTT.

V gene TRBV7-2 combines with J gene TRBJ1-6, with unresolved D. Germline CDR1 reads SGHTA; CDR2 reads FQGNSA. Trimming took off 1 base at V and 9 bases at J, with 13 bases between the two ends. The CDR3 has 15 residues. The CDR3 bases are TGTGCCAGCAGCTTAGGTGTGCAGGAGGGTTCACCCCTCCACTTT. Protein product: CASSLGVQEGSPLHF.

The table lists this clonotype with a few counts. The chain is built from TRBV5-1 and TRBJ2-3, with TRBD1 matching 7 bases. Germline CDR1 reads SGHRS; CDR2 reads YFSETQ. J lost 2 bases, V lost 0 bases, and 12 bases had no gene match. The CDR3 totals 18 residues. CDR3 nucleotide sequence: TGCGCCAGCAGCTTGGGGGTGGTCACACAGGGGACCACAGATACGCAGTATTTT. Amino acid sequence: CASSLGVVTQGTTDTQYF. Full variable domain (rest looked up from reference TRBV5-1 and TRBJ2-3): KAGVTQTPRYLIKTRGQQVTLSCSPISGHRSVSWYQQTPGQGLQFLFEYFSETQRNKGNFPGRFSGRQFSNSRSEMNVSTLELGDSALYLCASSLGVVTQGTTDTQYFGPGTRLTVL.

This clonotype was seen more than once but under ten times. J is TRBJ1-5 and V is TRBV7-2; D unclear. The CDR3 has 13 residues. Germline CDR1 and CDR2: SGHTA and FQGNSA. V was clipped by 8 bases and J by 4 bases, with 12 bases between them. The DNA of the CDR3 is TGTGCCAGCGGCTACCTCCAAAATCAGCCCCAGCATTTT. Amino acid sequence: CASGYLQNQPQHF. Variable domain in full (rest from reference TRBV7-2 and TRBJ1-5): GAGVSQSPSNKVTEKGKDVELRCDPISGHTALYWYRQSLGQGLEFLIYFQGNSAPDKSGLPSDRFSAERTGGSVSTLTIQRTQQEDSAVYLCASGYLQNQPQHFGDGTRLSIL.

V usage is TRBV6-4 and J usage is TRBJ1-2; D might be TRBD1 (5 bases). The V end was cut by 5 bases, the J end by 4 bases, with 17 bases between. The CDR3 loop spans 15 amino acids. Germline CDR1 is MRHNA and CDR2 is SNTAGT. The CDR3 region is CASSPQAQGPYGYTF. CDR3 DNA: TGTGCCAGCAGTCCCCAGGCGCAGGGACCCTATGGCTACACCTTC.

The chain recombines TRBV6-1 with TRBJ2-1; a weak D match, TRBD2 (5 bases). CDR1 MNHNS and CDR2 SASEGT come from the germline V gene. The CDR3 length is 14 residues. Deletions cut 7 bases from V and 6 bases from J, with 16 bases between. The CDR3 nucleotides are TGTGCCAGCACCCGGGAACGAGCCCGCAATGAGCAGTTCTTC. This encodes CASTRERARNEQFF.

The rearrangement uses TRBV7-2 and TRBJ2-5; 7 bases align to TRBD1. Germline V gene sequence: CDR1 SGHTA, CDR2 FQGNSA. The V segment lost 5 bases and the J segment 7 bases; nucleotides outside the gene matches: 10. This CDR3 has 14 amino acids. CDR3 sequence (DNA): TGTGCCAGCAGCGACAAACAGGGGCTCGGGACCCAGTACTTC. This gives the protein CASSDKQGLGTQYF.

This clonotype has a single count. V and J are TRBV27 and TRBJ1-5; D is unresolved. CDR1 is MNHEY and CDR2 is SMNVEV in the germline V gene (reference sequence). CDR3 length equals 15 residues. Trimming left V 5 bases short and J 1 base short, with 12 bases between. The CDR3 DNA reads as TGTGCCAGCAGTCCAAGGGCCGGGAGCAATCAGCCCCAGCATTTT. Its protein product is CASSPRAGSNQPQHF.

The rearrangement links TRBV29-1 to TRBJ2-7; D assignment may be TRBD1 or TRBD2 (6 bases each). This CDR3 comprises 15 residues. V was shortened by 4 bases and J by 6 bases, with 22 bases between the two germline ends. Germline assignment: CDR1 SQVTM and CDR2 ANQGSEA. The CDR3 DNA reads as TGCAGCGTTGTCAGGGGTGCCGGACTACGGGGCGAGCAGTACTTC. It is translated as CSVVRGAGLRGEQYF.

V and J are TRBV28 and TRBJ2-7, with TRBD1 matching 9 bases. The ends lost 7 bases at V and 0 bases at J; junction bases unmatched: 7. The CDR3 consists of 15 residues. The V gene's germline CDR1 is MDHEN and CDR2 SYDVKM. CDR3: CASTPTDRGSYEQYF. DNA of the CDR3: TGTGCCAGCACTCCCACGGACAGGGGCTCCTACGAGCAGTACTTC.

V gene TRBV3-1 combines with J gene TRBJ1-6; 8 nucleotides agree with TRBD1. This CDR3 region has 14 residues. Trimming removed 6 bases from V and 10 bases from J; junction bases left unmatched: 8. CDR1 LGHDT and CDR2 YNNKEL come from the germline V gene (reference sequence). This CDR3 reads CASRRQGFGSPLHF. CDR3 sequence (DNA): TGTGCCAGCAGACGACAGGGGTTCGGGTCACCCCTCCACTTT.

The chain is built from TRBV4-3 and TRBJ1-2; D gene uncertain. The V end lost 0 bases, the J end lost 4 bases, and 21 bases lay between the germline ends. The CDR3 totals 18 residues. Germline V CDR1 and CDR2: LGHNA, YSLEER. DNA of the CDR3: TGCGCCAGCAGCCAAGATCATCTAGTCGGGAACGGCCTCTATGGCTACACCTTC. It specifies CASSQDHLVGNGLYGYTF.